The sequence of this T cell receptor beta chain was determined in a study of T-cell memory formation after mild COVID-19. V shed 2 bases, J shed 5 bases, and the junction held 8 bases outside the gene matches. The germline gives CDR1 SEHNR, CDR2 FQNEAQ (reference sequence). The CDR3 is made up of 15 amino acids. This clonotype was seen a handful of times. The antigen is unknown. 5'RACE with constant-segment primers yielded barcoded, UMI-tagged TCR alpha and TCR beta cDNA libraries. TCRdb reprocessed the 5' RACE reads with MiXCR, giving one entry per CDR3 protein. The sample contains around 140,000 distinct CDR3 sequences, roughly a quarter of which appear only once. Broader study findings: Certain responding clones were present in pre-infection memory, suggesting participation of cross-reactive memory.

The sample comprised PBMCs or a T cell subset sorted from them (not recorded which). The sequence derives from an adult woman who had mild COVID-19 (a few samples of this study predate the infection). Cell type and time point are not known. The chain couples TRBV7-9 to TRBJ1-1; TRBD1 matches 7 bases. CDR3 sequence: CASSLLGTAQTEAFF. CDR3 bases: TGTGCCAGCAGCTTACTGGGGACAGCGCAAACTGAAGCTTTCTTT.